One and the same sample provided the 32 T cell receptor beta chains below, sequenced in a study of cytomegalovirus exposure and HLA in healthy donors. Primers: 60 Vbeta forward and 13 Jbeta reverse. The assay was immunoSEQ multiplex PCR, and TCRdb's table has in-frame clones only and misses some. This sample carries around 180,000 clones, roughly 74% of them seen once, and the ten largest clones take less than 6%. Sample: PBMCs. These receptors all come from a young woman in good health and CMV-seropositive.

The chain has TRBV9 and TRBJ2-7, with TRBD2 identical over 7 bases. The CDR3 runs to 15 residues. Germline assignment: CDR1 SGDLS and CDR2 YYNGEE. The V gene end was trimmed by 0 bases and the J gene end by 3 bases; junction bases not matched to a gene: 6. CDR3 nucleotides: TGTGCCAGCAGCGTAGATTTAGGGGACTACTACGAGCAGTACTTC. Its translation is CASSVDLGDYYEQYF.

The rearrangement uses TRBV27 and TRBJ2-7; weak D call: TRBD2 (6 bases). The CDR3 is 13 residues long. V shed 3 bases and J shed 7 bases, with 13 bases lying between them. Germline V gene lookup returns CDR1 MNHEY and CDR2 SMNVEV (reference sequence). Here the CDR3 reads CASSFFGGTEQYF. The CDR3 DNA reads TGTGCCAGCAGTTTCTTTGGAGGGACGGAGCAGTACTTC.

The chain combines TRBV19 with TRBJ2-2, with D possibly being TRBD2 (5 bases). This CDR3 has 14 amino acids. Germline loops: CDR1 LNHDA, CDR2 SQIVND (reference sequence). The V and J ends lost 5 bases and 4 bases respectively, with 11 bases between them. The chain's CDR3 is CASSPRTPTGELFF. The CDR3 DNA is TGTGCCAGTAGTCCCCGGACTCCCACCGGGGAGCTGTTTTTT.

The sample holds a few counts of this clone. The V and J genes are TRBV11-3 and TRBJ2-3; possibly TRBD2 for D (6 bases). Trimming took 3 bases from V and 1 from J, leaving 8 bases between them. The CDR3 is 14 amino acids. Germline loops: CDR1 SGHNT, CDR2 YENEEA. CDR3 protein: CASSLAGRTDTQYF. Written as DNA, the CDR3 is TGTGCCAGCAGCTTGGCGGGGCGCACAGATACGCAGTATTTT.

J is TRBJ2-5 and V is TRBV7-3; TRBD1 matches 7 bases. V was clipped by 0 bases and J by 1 base; unmatched bases: 2. This CDR3 is 15 amino acids long. CDR1 is SGHTA and CDR2 is FQGTGA in the germline V gene. The CDR3 region has the DNA TGTGCCAGCAGCTTAACGGGGACAGCCCAAGAGACCCAGTACTTC. Translation: CASSLTGTAQETQYF.

V and J are TRBV7-9 and TRBJ2-5; 7 bases agree with TRBD2. Germline assignment: CDR1 SEHNR and CDR2 FQNEAQ (reference sequence). With 4 bases clipped from V and 5 bases from J, the junction kept 4 bases outside the gene matches. The CDR3 has 13 residues. This chain's CDR3 is CASSSGGGETQYF. The CDR3 nucleotides are TGTGCCAGCAGCTCGGGAGGCGGTGAGACCCAGTACTTC.

The chain uses TRBV9 and TRBJ1-5; 7 nucleotides align to TRBD1. Trimming at V came to 1 base and at J to 2 bases, leaving 0 bases not matched to a gene. The germline V gene encodes CDR1 SGDLS and CDR2 YYNGEE. This CDR3 spans 14 amino acids. Here the CDR3 reads CASSVTGGNQPQHF. The CDR3 DNA sequence: TGTGCCAGCAGCGTAACAGGGGGCAATCAGCCCCAGCATTTT.

This rearrangement joins TRBV7-8 to TRBJ1-6; D might be TRBD1 (5 bases). Looked up from germline, CDR1 is SGHVS and CDR2 is FQNEAQ. This CDR3 contains 19 residues. Trimming stripped 8 bases from V and 0 bases from J, with 23 bases between. In DNA form, the CDR3 reads TGTGCCAGCGACCGGACCGCCAAGGGGCCGGGCTCCTATAATTCACCCCTCCACTTT. This translates into CASDRTAKGPGSYNSPLHF.

The J gene is TRBJ2-7, the V gene TRBV6-5; weak D call: TRBD2 (5 bases). Trimming pared 5 bases from V and 3 bases from J, leaving 17 bases between. The germline gives CDR1 MNHEY, CDR2 SVGAGI. CDR3 length equals 15 residues. The CDR3 nucleotides are TGTGCCAGCAGTCCGGAGGTCTCGTTTGTCTACGAGCAGTACTTC. Its translation: CASSPEVSFVYEQYF.

This chain uses TRBV5-6 with TRBJ2-7, with D maybe TRBD2 (5 bases). Germline V CDR1 and CDR2: SGHDT, YYEEEE. The CDR3 is 14 amino acids. The germline V and J ends were trimmed by 0 bases and 4 bases, with 11 bases remaining between them. CDR3 DNA: TGTGCCAGCAGCTTGGCGCTCTCGGGGTACGAGCAGTACTTC. It codes for CASSLALSGYEQYF.

The chain combines TRBV10-3 with TRBJ2-2; 8 bases align to TRBD1. The V and J ends lost 2 bases and 0 bases, in that order; junction bases with no gene match: 5. Germline V gene lookup returns CDR1 ENHRY and CDR2 SYGVKD. The CDR3 consists of 17 residues. The CDR3 spells CAISETSGGANTGELFF. The DNA for the CDR3 is TGTGCCATCAGTGAGACTTCAGGGGGCGCGAACACCGGGGAGCTGTTTTTT.

The chain uses TRBV6-5 and TRBJ1-1, with D hard to call. CDR1 and CDR2 (germline): MNHEY, SVGAGI. This CDR3 is 12 amino acids long. V was shortened by 6 bases and J by 0 bases, with 5 bases between the two germline ends. CDR3 bases: TGTGCCAGCAGCCGTATGAACACTGAAGCTTTCTTT. Its protein product is CASSRMNTEAFF.

This clone was seen at least ten times. The chain links TRBV2 to TRBJ2-2; no firm D call. The V and J ends lost 11 bases and 0 bases respectively, with 10 bases between them. CDR1 and CDR2 (germline): SNHLY, FYNNEI. This CDR3 is built from 13 residues. As DNA, the CDR3 is TGTGCCCACGAGGTGTCGAACACCGGGGAGCTGTTTTTT. Translating it yields CAHEVSNTGELFF.

This clone was seen once. V and J are TRBV21-1 and TRBJ1-1; TRBD1 is the table's D call and was not checked against the DNA. TRBV21-1 is a pseudogene. CDR3 size: 17 residues. CDR3 bases: TGTGCCAGCAGCAAAAAGTGGGCCGACAGGACGAACACTGAAGCTTTCTTT. Translating it yields CASSKKWADRTNTEAFF.

About this clone: The junction departs from germline at one end; a sequencing error may be responsible. V usage is TRBV7-7 and J usage is TRBJ2-5; possible D gene TRBD1, 5 bases. The CDR3 runs to 15 residues. Germline V gives CDR1 SSHAT, CDR2 FNYEAQ (reference sequence). The CDR3 loop is CASSLGAGLETTQYF. The CDR3 DNA follows: TGTGCTAGCAGCTTAGGGGCAGGGTTGGAGACGACCCAGTACTTC. The complete variable domain, with remaining parts taken from reference TRBV7-7 and TRBJ2-5, reads GAGVSQSPRYKVTKRGQDVTLRCDPISSHATLYWYQQALGQGPEFLTYFNYEAQPDKSGLPSDRFSAERPEGSISTLTIQRTEQRDSAMYRCASSLGAGLETTQYFGPGTRLLVL.

This clone has just a few counts. The chain uses TRBV6-5 and TRBJ1-1; no clear D gene. V dropped 10 bases and J dropped 2 bases, with 11 bases sitting between them. Germline CDR1 MNHEY, CDR2 SVGAGI. The CDR3 loop spans 12 amino acids. CDR3 coding DNA: TGTGCCACTCGACCGGGTAACACTGAAGCTTTCTTT. Its protein product is CATRPGNTEAFF.

The V gene is TRBV28, the J gene TRBJ1-2; maybe TRBD1 (6 bases). V was shortened by 5 bases and J by 8 bases, with 15 bases between the two germline ends. This CDR3 contains 13 residues. The germline V gene has CDR1 MDHEN and CDR2 SYDVKM. The CDR3 sequence is CASSHGPGTGYTF. The CDR3 DNA follows: TGTGCCAGCAGTCATGGACCCGGGACAGGCTACACCTTC.

Only a few counts were recorded for this clone. This chain connects TRBV19 to TRBJ1-4; 7 positions match TRBD1. Per the germline V gene, CDR1 is LNHDA and CDR2 is SQIVND (reference sequence). The CDR3 consists of 16 residues. Losses at the gene ends were 5 bases for V and 5 bases for J; bases not matched to a gene: 11. As DNA, the CDR3 is TGTGCCAGTAGTTCCTCGACAGGGCAGGGGAATGAAAAACTGTTTTTT. Protein product: CASSSSTGQGNEKLFF.

The rearrangement joins TRBV27 to TRBJ1-4; 8 nucleotides line up with TRBD1. CDR3 length: 18 residues. The V gene end was trimmed by 7 bases and the J gene end by 5 bases; junction bases not matched to a gene: 18. From germline, CDR1 is MNHEY and CDR2 SMNVEV (reference sequence). CDR3 amino acids: CASIPMGGQAPGNEKLFF. The CDR3 DNA sequence: TGTGCCAGCATACCAATGGGGGGACAGGCCCCTGGGAATGAAAAACTGTTTTTT. The complete variable domain, with remaining parts taken from reference TRBV27 and TRBJ1-4, reads EAQVTQNPRYLITVTGKKLTVTCSQNMNHEYMSWYRQDPGLGLRQIYYSMNVEVTDKGDVPEGYKVSRKEKRNFPLILESPSPNQTSLYFCASIPMGGQAPGNEKLFFGSGTQLSVL.

This chain links TRBV19 with TRBJ2-3; TRBD1 matches 8 bases. This CDR3 contains 17 residues. Per germline, CDR1 LNHDA and CDR2 SQIVND (reference sequence). J gave up 2 bases and V 3 bases, and 10 bases lay outside the gene matches. This CDR3 reads CASSIQDRDKVTDTQYF. Written as DNA, the CDR3 is TGTGCCAGTAGTATCCAGGACAGGGATAAGGTCACAGATACGCAGTATTTT.

The rearrangement uses TRBV7-9 and TRBJ2-2, with no clear D. From germline, CDR1 is SEHNR and CDR2 FQNEAQ (reference sequence). CDR3 length: 13 residues. Trimming took 5 bases from V and 3 from J, leaving 7 bases between them. CDR3 sequence: CASSRLHTGELFF. The CDR3 DNA is TGTGCCAGCAGCCGCCTACACACCGGGGAGCTGTTTTTT. Supplemented by reference TRBV7-9 and TRBJ2-2, the full variable domain reads DTGVSQNPRHKITKRGQNVTFRCDPISEHNRLYWYRQTLGQGPEFLTYFQNEAQLEKSRLLSDRFSAERPKGSFSTLEIQRTEQGDSAMYLCASSRLHTGELFFGEGSRLTVL.

This chain joins TRBV7-2 and TRBJ2-1; D perhaps matches TRBD2 (6 bases). The CDR3 runs to 16 residues. Trimming stripped 1 base from V and 9 bases from J, with 19 bases between. Germline values: CDR1 SGHTA, CDR2 FQGNSA. The CDR3 DNA sequence: TGTGCCAGCAGCTTAGATGGGTTCAACCCCGGGGGTGAGCAGTTCTTC. Residues: CASSLDGFNPGGEQFF. Supplemented by reference TRBV7-2 and TRBJ2-1, the full variable domain reads GAGVSQSPSNKVTEKGKDVELRCDPISGHTALYWYRQSLGQGLEFLIYFQGNSAPDKSGLPSDRFSAERTGGSVSTLTIQRTQQEDSAVYLCASSLDGFNPGGEQFFGPGTRLTVL.

V usage is TRBV7-9 and J usage is TRBJ2-7; 8 nucleotides match TRBD1. V trimming: 5 bases; J trimming: 6 bases; junction bases outside the gene matches: 12. CDR3 length: 15 amino acids. Germline lookup yields CDR1 SEHNR and CDR2 FQNEAQ (reference sequence). The CDR3 protein is CASSVSTGVSAEQYF. DNA of the CDR3: TGTGCCAGCAGCGTCTCGACAGGGGTTTCTGCCGAGCAGTACTTC.

The chain has TRBV6-4 and TRBJ1-1; maybe TRBD1 (6 bases). V shed 6 bases and J shed 6 bases, with 23 bases lying between them. The germline V gene has CDR1 MRHNA and CDR2 SNTAGT. The CDR3 contains 16 residues. CDR3 bases: TGTGCCAGCAGACTAAACCCGGCGACAGGCTACTCTGAAGCTTTCTTT. As protein: CASRLNPATGYSEAFF.

The CDR3 nucleotides are TGTGCCAGCAGTTACATCCAAACCACAGGGAACACTGAAGCTTTCTTT. Translated, it gives CASSYIQTTGNTEAFF. The chain joins TRBV6-5 to TRBJ1-1, with D tentatively TRBD1 (5 bases). From germline, CDR1 is MNHEY and CDR2 SVGAGI. The V end was cut by 2 bases, the J end by 1 base, with 14 bases between. The CDR3 is made up of 16 amino acids.

The chain joins TRBV2 to TRBJ2-7; 9 bases map to TRBD2. Looked up from germline, CDR1 is SNHLY and CDR2 is FYNNEI. The CDR3 consists of 14 residues. V was pared by 8 bases and J by 1 base, with 6 bases of the junction left unmatched. CDR3 protein: CASDRREGSYEQYF. The CDR3 region has the DNA TGTGCCAGCGATAGGCGGGAGGGTTCCTACGAGCAGTACTTC.

Remarks on this clone: At one boundary the junction diverges from the germline segment, which might be a read error. V usage is TRBV15 and J usage is TRBJ1-1; weak D call: TRBD1 (5 bases). This CDR3 has 13 amino acids. Germline CDR1 LNHNV, CDR2 YYDKDF (reference sequence). The CDR3 DNA reads as TGTGCCACGGCTATTAAGGGGAACGCTGAAGCTTTCTTT. This sequence encodes CATAIKGNAEAFF.

V usage is TRBV11-2 and J usage is TRBJ1-2; D gene ambiguous. Germline loops: CDR1 SGHAT, CDR2 FQNNGV. The V end lost 1 base, the J end lost 3 bases, and 3 bases lay between the germline ends. The CDR3 runs 12 residues. CDR3 loop: CASSLGDYGYTF. The CDR3, as DNA: TGTGCCAGCAGCTTAGGCGACTATGGCTACACCTTC.

This clone showed up just a few times. DNA of the CDR3: TGCGCCAGCAGCTTGAGGGGTCGAGTCTCTGGAAACACCATATATTTT. Its protein is CASSLRGRVSGNTIYF. The chain has TRBV5-1 and TRBJ1-3; perhaps TRBD1 as D (5 bases). Trimming left V 1 base short and J 0 bases short, with 11 bases between. CDR3 size: 16 residues. Germline V gene data show CDR1 as SGHRS and CDR2 as YFSETQ.

This clone was counted between two and nine times. The chain has TRBV5-6 and TRBJ2-7; no clear D. CDR3 length: 13 amino acids. Trimming removed 4 bases at V and 7 bases at J, with 15 bases between. Germline V gene data show CDR1 as SGHDT and CDR2 as YYEEEE. The CDR3 spells CASSHASGEEQYF. DNA of the CDR3: TGTGCCAGCAGCCATGCGTCAGGTGAAGAGCAGTACTTC.

The chain combines TRBV9 with TRBJ1-1; 7 nucleotides line up with TRBD1. The V segment lost 7 bases and the J segment 4 bases; nucleotides outside the gene matches: 7. CDR1 SGDLS and CDR2 YYNGEE come from the germline V gene. The CDR3 runs 13 residues. DNA for the CDR3: TGTGCCAGCGGAAGGGACAGCCCCACTGAAGCTTTCTTT. This encodes CASGRDSPTEAFF. Using reference TRBV9 and TRBJ1-1 for the parts outside the CDR3, the full variable domain is DSGVTQTPKHLITATGQRVTLRCSPRSGDLSVYWYQQSLDQGLQFLIQYYNGEERAKGNILERFSAQQFPDLHSELNLSSLELGDSALYFCASGRDSPTEAFFGQGTRLTVV.

This clone showed up just a few times. The CDR3 sequence is CASSQHAGRNEKLFF. The CDR3 nucleotides read TGTGCCAGCAGCCAACACGCGGGGAGGAATGAAAAACTGTTTTTT. The rearrangement links TRBV4-2 to TRBJ1-4; no firm D call. Germline assignment: CDR1 LGHNA and CDR2 YNFKEQ. Between the trimmed V and J ends, which lost 2 bases and 5 bases, there was a span of 12 bases. CDR3 length: 15 amino acids.